This T cell receptor beta chain appears in the sequencing data of a study of blood T cell repertoires in COVID-19. The CDR3 length is 15 residues. V shed 7 bases and J 7 bases; nucleotides not matched to a gene: 9. Per germline, CDR1 MRHNA and CDR2 SNTAGT. TCRdb keeps only in-frame clones here, not all; method: immunoSEQ multiplex PCR. The table lists some 360,000 clones, 88% of them singletons. The sample consisted of PBMCs or T cells enriched from blood (not recorded which). The rearrangement uses TRBV6-4 and TRBJ2-1; 11 bases match TRBD2. The clonotype was recovered from a young woman who had been exposed to COVID-19. The CDR3 loop reads CASTQTSGSLNEQFF. The CDR3, as DNA: TGTGCCAGCACCCAAACTAGCGGGAGTTTGAATGAGCAGTTCTTC.